This TCR beta chain comes out of a study of T cells after yellow fever vaccination. For the study at large: Some fractions had low cell numbers, and these were prepared with SMART-Seq v4 Ultra Low Input. Study-level findings and limits: Across the CD4 and CD8 compartments, a small share of clonotypes was present in both. Post-booster samples contained most primary-vaccination clones (approximately 95% CD4, about 87% CD8).

On this clonotype: Its antigen is currently unknown.

CDR3 length: 14 residues. V shed 0 bases, J shed 5 bases, and the junction held 3 bases outside the gene matches. Germline V lookup: CDR1 SGHNT, CDR2 YYREEE (reference sequence). Making TCR cDNA involved 5'RACE template switching, which added UMIs and a universal primer site. TCRdb redid the calling of the 5' RACE reads with MiXCR, one entry per CDR3 protein. The sample records hundreds of thousands of distinct CDR3 sequences, around 10% being singletons. This sequence joins TRBV5-4 and TRBJ2-5; 8 positions match TRBD1. This receptor was taken from a man aged 18 to 35 who received the YFV17D yellow fever vaccine. The specimen was PBMCs, collected on the day of the first yellow fever vaccination. The CDR3 region has the DNA TGTGCCAGCAGCTTGGCGCACAGGGGGGAGACCCAGTACTTC. Its translation: CASSLAHRGETQYF.